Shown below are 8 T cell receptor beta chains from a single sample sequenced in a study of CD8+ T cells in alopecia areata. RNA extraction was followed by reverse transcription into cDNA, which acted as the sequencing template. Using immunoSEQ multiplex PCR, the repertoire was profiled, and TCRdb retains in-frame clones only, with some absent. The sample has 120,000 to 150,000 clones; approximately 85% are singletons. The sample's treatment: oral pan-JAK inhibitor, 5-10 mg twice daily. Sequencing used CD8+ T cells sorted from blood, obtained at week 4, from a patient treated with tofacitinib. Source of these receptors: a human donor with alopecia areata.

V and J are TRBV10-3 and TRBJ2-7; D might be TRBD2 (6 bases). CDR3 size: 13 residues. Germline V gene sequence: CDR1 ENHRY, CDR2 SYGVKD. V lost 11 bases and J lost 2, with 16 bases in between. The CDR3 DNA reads TGTGCCTCCCGGGGACTGAAGGCCTACGAGCAGTACTTC. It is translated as CASRGLKAYEQYF.

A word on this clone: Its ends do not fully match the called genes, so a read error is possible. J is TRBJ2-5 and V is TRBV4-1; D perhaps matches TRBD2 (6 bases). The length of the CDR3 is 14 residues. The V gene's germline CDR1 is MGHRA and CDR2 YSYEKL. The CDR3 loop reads CASSLERVLEAQYF. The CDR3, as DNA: TGCGCCAGCAGCCTTGAGCGGGTCCTAGAGGCCCAGTACTTC.

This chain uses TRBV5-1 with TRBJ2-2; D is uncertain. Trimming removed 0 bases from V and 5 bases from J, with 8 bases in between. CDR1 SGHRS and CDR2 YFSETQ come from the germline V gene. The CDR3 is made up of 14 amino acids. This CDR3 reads CASSLVWLTGELFF. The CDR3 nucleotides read TGCGCCAGCAGCTTGGTCTGGTTAACCGGGGAGCTGTTTTTT.

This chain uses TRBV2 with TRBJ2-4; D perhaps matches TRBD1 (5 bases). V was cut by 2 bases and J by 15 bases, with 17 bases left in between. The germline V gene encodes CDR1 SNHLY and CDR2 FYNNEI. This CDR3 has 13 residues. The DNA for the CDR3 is TGTGCCAGCAGTGAACAGGACACCCGCGATTTGTACTTC. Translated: CASSEQDTRDLYF.

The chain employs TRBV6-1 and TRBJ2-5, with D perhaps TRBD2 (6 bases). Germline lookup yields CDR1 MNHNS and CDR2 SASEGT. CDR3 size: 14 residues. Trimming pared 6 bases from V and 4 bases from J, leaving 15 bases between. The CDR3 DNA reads TGTGCCAGCAGCAGGGACTGGGGCTCAGAGACCCAGTACTTC. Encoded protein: CASSRDWGSETQYF.

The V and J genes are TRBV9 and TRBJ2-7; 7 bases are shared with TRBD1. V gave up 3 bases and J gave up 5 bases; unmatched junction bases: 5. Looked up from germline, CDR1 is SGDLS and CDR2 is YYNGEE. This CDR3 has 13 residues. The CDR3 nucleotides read TGTGCCAGCAGCGCAGGACAGGCGGACGAGCAGTACTTC. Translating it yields CASSAGQADEQYF. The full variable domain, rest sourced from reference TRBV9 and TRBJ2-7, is DSGVTQTPKHLITATGQRVTLRCSPRSGDLSVYWYQQSLDQGLQFLIQYYNGEERAKGNILERFSAQQFPDLHSELNLSSLELGDSALYFCASSAGQADEQYFGPGTRLTVT.

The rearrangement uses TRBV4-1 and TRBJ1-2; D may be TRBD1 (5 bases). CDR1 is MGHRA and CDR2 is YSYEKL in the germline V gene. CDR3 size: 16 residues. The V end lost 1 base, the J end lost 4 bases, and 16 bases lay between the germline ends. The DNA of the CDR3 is TGCGCCAGCAGCCAAGTCTCGGGGGGAATGGGCTATGGCTACACCTTC. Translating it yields CASSQVSGGMGYGYTF.

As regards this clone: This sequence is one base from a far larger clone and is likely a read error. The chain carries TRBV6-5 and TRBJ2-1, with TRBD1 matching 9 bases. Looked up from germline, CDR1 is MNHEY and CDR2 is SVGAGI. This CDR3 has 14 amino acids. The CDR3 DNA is TGTGCCATCAGCCCCGGGACAGGGTTTGATGAGCTGTTCTTC. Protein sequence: CAISPGTGFDELFF.